These 18 T cell receptor beta chains came from one sample sequenced in a study of shared clonotypes between healthy human individuals. Data came from immunoSEQ multiplex PCR; TCRdb stores just in-frame clones and leaves some out. The sample comprises roughly 1,000,000 clones, around 82% of which are singletons, and under 0.8% rests with the top ten. The sample taken for sequencing was memory CD4+ T cells from PBMCs. The subset is: CD45RA-negative fraction. These receptors came from a young man in good health. Some clones in this sample may be carry-over from other donors' samples.

V gene TRBV2 combines with J gene TRBJ1-5, with 8 bases matching TRBD1. This CDR3 is built from 16 residues. CDR1 is SNHLY and CDR2 is FYNNEI in the germline V gene. J lost 4 bases, V lost 6 bases, and 11 bases had no gene match. CDR3 nucleotides: TGTGCCAGCAGCAACGACAGGGGTAGAACTAATCAGCCCCAGCATTTT. Its translation: CASSNDRGRTNQPQHF.

The rearrangement links TRBV11-3 to TRBJ1-1; maybe TRBD1 (5 bases). Between the trimmed V and J ends, which lost 5 bases and 4 bases, there was a span of 11 bases. There are 13 residues in the CDR3. The V gene's germline CDR1 is SGHNT and CDR2 YENEEA. The CDR3 is CASSLDSSTEAFF. CDR3 in DNA: TGTGCCAGCAGCCTTGACAGTTCCACTGAAGCTTTCTTT. The variable domain in full, completed from reference TRBV11-3 and TRBJ1-1, reads EAGVVQSPRYKIIEKKQPVAFWCNPISGHNTLYWYLQNLGQGPELLIRYENEEAVDDSQLPKDRFSAERLKGVDSTLKIQPAELGDSAVYLCASSLDSSTEAFFGQGTRLTVV.

The sample holds a few counts of this clone. Other DNA sequences of this sample code for an identical CDR3. The rearrangement joins TRBV28 to TRBJ1-5; possibly TRBD1 for D (5 bases). CDR1 and CDR2 from the germline V gene are MDHEN and SYDVKM. The V and J ends lost 4 bases and 0 bases respectively, with 13 bases between them. The CDR3 totals 16 residues. The CDR3: CASSSLDIYSNQPQHF. CDR3 DNA: TGTGCCAGCAGTTCCCTGGACATCTATAGCAATCAGCCCCAGCATTTT. Variable domain in full (rest from reference TRBV28 and TRBJ1-5): DVKVTQSSRYLVKRTGEKVFLECVQDMDHENMFWYRQDPGLGLRLIYFSYDVKMKEKGDIPEGYSVSREKKERFSLILESASTNQTSMYLCASSSLDIYSNQPQHFGDGTRLSIL.

This sequence joins TRBV19 and TRBJ1-1; no definite D call. This CDR3 is 14 amino acids long. V was trimmed by 4 bases and J by 4 bases, leaving 13 bases between them. CDR1 LNHDA and CDR2 SQIVND come from the germline V gene (reference sequence). The CDR3 protein is CASSTLGGGTEAFF. Written as DNA, the CDR3 is TGTGCCAGTAGTACCCTGGGCGGTGGCACTGAAGCTTTCTTT.

The chain recombines TRBV7-2 with TRBJ1-3; 8 bases map to TRBD1. The junction had 4 bases not matched to a gene; V was cut back by 5 bases and J by 4 bases. This CDR3 is 14 amino acids long. Germline V gene data show CDR1 as SGHTA and CDR2 as FQGNSA. The CDR3 DNA reads as TGTGCCAGCAGCCGGACAGGGTGGGGAAACACCATATATTTT. Its protein product is CASSRTGWGNTIYF. The full variable domain, rest sourced from reference TRBV7-2 and TRBJ1-3, is GAGVSQSPSNKVTEKGKDVELRCDPISGHTALYWYRQSLGQGLEFLIYFQGNSAPDKSGLPSDRFSAERTGGSVSTLTIQRTQQEDSAVYLCASSRTGWGNTIYFGEGSWLTVV.

J is TRBJ2-5 and V is TRBV7-2, with 10 bases identical to TRBD2. This CDR3 is built from 16 residues. V was clipped by 1 base and J by 5 bases; unmatched bases: 7. The germline CDR1 and CDR2 sequences are SGHTA and FQGNSA. The CDR3 loop is CASSLEVAGGSETQYF. The CDR3 DNA sequence: TGTGCCAGCAGCTTAGAAGTAGCGGGAGGTTCGGAGACCCAGTACTTC.

Only one count was recorded for this clone. This chain uses TRBV4-1 with TRBJ2-5; 10 nucleotides align to TRBD2. The CDR3 is 16 amino acids. Per the germline V gene, CDR1 is MGHRA and CDR2 is YSYEKL. Losses at the gene ends were 1 base for V and 4 bases for J; bases not matched to a gene: 6. This CDR3 is CASSQGLGTSAETQYF. In nucleotides, the CDR3 is TGCGCCAGCAGCCAAGGTCTCGGGACTAGCGCAGAGACCCAGTACTTC.

This clone was counted between two and nine times. The rearrangement joins TRBV20-1 to TRBJ1-1; D ambiguous. V dropped 7 bases and J dropped 8 bases, with 14 bases sitting between them. The V gene's germline CDR1 is DFQATT and CDR2 SNEGSKA (reference sequence). CDR3 size: 11 residues. The CDR3 region is CSGLSRAEAFF. In DNA, the CDR3 is TGCAGTGGCCTGTCGAGGGCCGAAGCTTTCTTT.

The genes are TRBV7-2 and TRBJ2-1; TRBD2 is a possible D gene (5 bases). V was pared by 1 base and J by 0 bases, with 16 bases between. The CDR3 length is 18 residues. Germline V CDR1 and CDR2: SGHTA, FQGNSA. The CDR3 coding sequence is TGTGCCAGCAGCTTAGTCGCTAGCCGATCGAGCTCCTACAATGAGCAGTTCTTC. Its protein product is CASSLVASRSSSYNEQFF.

The chain couples TRBV30 to TRBJ1-5; possibly TRBD1 for D (5 bases). The V end lost 0 bases, the J end lost 6 bases, and 12 bases lay between the germline ends. The CDR3 is 14 residues long. Looked up from germline, CDR1 is GTSNPN and CDR2 is SVGIG (reference sequence). The CDR3 reads CAWSVREGSQPQHF. The CDR3 DNA is TGTGCCTGGAGTGTACGTGAGGGGAGTCAGCCCCAGCATTTT. The variable domain in full, with the rest retrieved from reference TRBV30 and TRBJ1-5, is SQTIHQWPATLVQPVGSPLSLECTVEGTSNPNLYWYRQAAGRGLQLLFYSVGIGQISSEVPQNLSASRPQDRQFILSSKKLLLSDSGFYLCAWSVREGSQPQHFGDGTRLSIL.

The chain carries TRBV2 and TRBJ2-2, with 9 bases that match TRBD1. V trimming: 6 bases; J trimming: 5 bases; junction bases outside the gene matches: 4. Germline CDR1 SNHLY, CDR2 FYNNEI. The CDR3 runs to 14 residues. The CDR3 DNA reads as TGTGCCAGCAGGGGACAGGGAGAAACCGGGGAGCTGTTTTTT. Protein product: CASRGQGETGELFF.

This clone was seen more than once but under ten times. At the DNA level, this CDR3 is encoded by other sequences in the same sample as well. The genes are TRBV30 and TRBJ2-5; no definite D call. The CDR3 is 11 amino acids. With 1 base removed from V and 3 bases from J, the gap between germline ends came to 3 bases. Per the germline V gene, CDR1 is GTSNPN and CDR2 is SVGIG (reference sequence). CDR3 sequence (DNA): TGTGCCTGGAGTGCCGAAGAGACCCAGTACTTC. Encoded protein: CAWSAEETQYF.

The V and J genes are TRBV7-2 and TRBJ2-1, with D possibly being TRBD1 (6 bases). This CDR3 has 18 residues. V lost 0 bases, J lost 7 bases, and 22 bases lay in between. Germline V gene lookup returns CDR1 SGHTA and CDR2 FQGNSA. The CDR3 nucleotides are TGTGCCAGCAGCTTAGCGGCTCCAGGGACAAGGTCGTGGAATGAGCAGTTCTTC. Translation: CASSLAAPGTRSWNEQFF.

The chain employs TRBV4-2 and TRBJ2-1; TRBD2 agrees at 10 bases. The CDR3 covers 15 residues. Germline V gives CDR1 LGHNA, CDR2 YNFKEQ. V dropped 1 base and J dropped 5; count of bases not matched to a gene: 2. This CDR3 is CASSQGGTSDNEQFF. The CDR3 coding sequence is TGTGCCAGCAGCCAAGGCGGGACTAGCGACAATGAGCAGTTCTTC.

CDR3 residues: CASSPPGGRDTGELFF. Here the CDR3 DNA reads TGCGCCAGCAGCCCCCCAGGGGGAAGGGACACCGGGGAGCTGTTTTTT. The J gene is TRBJ2-2, the V gene TRBV5-1, with TRBD1 matching over 7 bases. The CDR3 spans 16 residues. The V gene's germline CDR1 is SGHRS and CDR2 YFSETQ. After removal of 4 bases from V and 3 bases from J, the junction contained 9 bases not matched to a gene.

This clone occurred a few times. V gene TRBV7-9 combines with J gene TRBJ1-1, with D unclear. Between the trimmed V and J ends, which lost 5 bases and 4 bases, there was a span of 8 bases. This CDR3 comprises 12 residues. CDR1 and CDR2 from the germline V gene are SEHNR and FQNEAQ (reference sequence). The CDR3 DNA reads as TGTGCCAGCAGCGGCTGGAGCACTGAAGCTTTCTTT. Encoded protein: CASSGWSTEAFF.

The rearrangement joins TRBV7-9 to TRBJ2-1, with TRBD2 matching over 10 bases. Germline CDR1 reads SEHNR; CDR2 reads FQNEAQ (reference sequence). V shed 1 base and J 8 bases; nucleotides not matched to a gene: 8. The CDR3 loop spans 16 amino acids. The chain's CDR3 is CASSLGLAGETDEQFF. The CDR3, as DNA: TGTGCCAGCAGCTTAGGGCTAGCGGGAGAGACCGATGAGCAGTTCTTC.

V is TRBV5-6 and J is TRBJ2-7, with D uncertain. Germline V gives CDR1 SGHDT, CDR2 YYEEEE. The V gene lost 0 bases and the J gene lost 5 bases, with 12 bases spanning the gap. The CDR3 sequence is 14 residues long. The CDR3 sequence: CASSLESLINEQYF. The CDR3 region has the DNA TGTGCCAGCAGCTTGGAGAGCCTCATTAACGAGCAGTACTTC.